The clone carrying this T cell receptor (beta chain) was observed many times. Other DNA sequences from this sample encode an identical CDR3 as well. CD45RO/CCR7/CD25/CD127/CD95/CD27 sorting isolated CD4+ naive, central memory, regulatory and stem cell-like memory cells. The data belong to a study of beta chain features in type 1 diabetes. Study overall: On cell yields, gender and age, patients and healthy donors were similar.

Of the isolated RNA, all was reverse transcribed, and so the sequenced material was expressed TCRB transcripts. Only in-frame clones appear in the TCRdb table, and some are missing; sequencing was by immunoSEQ multiplex PCR. The data show around 340,000 clones, less than 10% seen once. Trimming cost V 4 bases and J 2 bases; bases outside gene matches: 2. The CDR3 length is 13 residues. Germline values: CDR1 LGHNA, CDR2 YSLEER. This receptor was taken from a woman in her late teens or twenties in good health. The sequenced sample consisted of central memory CD4+ T cells from blood. V and J are TRBV4-3 and TRBJ2-7; 7 bases are a match to TRBD1. CDR3 nucleotide sequence: TGCGCCAGCAGCCGGGACAGAGCCTACGAGCAGTACTTC. This sequence encodes CASSRDRAYEQYF.